The 18 T cell receptor beta chains reported below all come from one sample, sequenced in a study of blood T cells in healthy people across ages. Through a sample-barcoded 5' primer and a J-beta primer mix, a second PCR was run for roughly 7 to 12 cycles. In TCRdb, the 5' RACE reads were re-called with MiXCR into one record per CDR3 protein. The profile shows about 680,000 distinct CDR3 sequences, roughly 49% of them singletons. Sequenced material: blood. The receptors were sampled from a woman in her fifties or sixties in good health.

A remark on this clonotype: The junction differs from germline at one of its ends, possibly a read error. This chain uses TRBV7-3 with TRBJ2-5; D call uncertain. The CDR3 totals 15 residues. Germline V gene sequence: CDR1 SGHTA, CDR2 FQGTGA. This CDR3 is CTSSSPFKRGETQYF. Written as DNA, the CDR3 is TGTACCAGCAGCTCCCCCTTTAAGCGTGGAGAGACCCAGTACTTC.

V and J are TRBV15 and TRBJ2-7; perhaps D is TRBD1 or TRBD2 (5 bases each). The CDR3 is made up of 20 amino acids. V lost 1 base and J 3 bases, leaving 28 bases between the germline ends. Germline assignment: CDR1 LNHNV and CDR2 YYDKDF (reference sequence). CDR3 DNA sequence: TGTGCCACCAGCAGAGGGGGGTTAACTGAAGGGGAATTGAGGGGCTACGAGCAGTACTTC. It specifies CATSRGGLTEGELRGYEQYF.

This clonotype was observed a few times. The V and J genes are TRBV12-3 or TRBV12-4 and TRBJ1-2, with 9 bases that match TRBD1. With 7 bases clipped from V and 8 bases from J, the junction kept 11 bases outside the gene matches. The CDR3 has 14 amino acids. The CDR3 bases are TGTGCCAGCATATTGGACAGGGGAATAAGAGGCTACACCTTC. This gives the protein CASILDRGIRGYTF.

In this sample, this clonotype turned up a few times. The gene calls are TRBV7-2 and TRBJ1-1; D gene unclear. Germline CDR1 is SGHTA and CDR2 is FQGNSA. V was pared by 2 bases and J by 1 base, with 5 bases between. This CDR3 is built from 13 residues. CDR3 loop: CASSLQQNTEAFF. CDR3 DNA: TGTGCCAGCAGCTTACAGCAGAACACTGAAGCTTTCTTT.

The chain couples TRBV27 to TRBJ2-1; D is possibly TRBD1 (5 bases). Deletions cut 5 bases from V and 8 bases from J, with 22 bases between. The CDR3 is 16 amino acids. CDR1 and CDR2 from the germline V gene are MNHEY and SMNVEV (reference sequence). CDR3 nucleotides: TGTGCCAGCAGTCGCCAAGGGGCCAACCCCACCCATGAGCAGTTCTTC. It translates to CASSRQGANPTHEQFF.

This clonotype appeared many times. V is TRBV4-3 and J is TRBJ2-1; 9 positions agree with TRBD1. This CDR3 contains 18 residues. V gave up 3 bases and J gave up 7 bases; unmatched junction bases: 16. Germline CDR1 and CDR2: LGHNA and YSLEER. DNA of the CDR3: TGCGCCAGCAGCCATGACCTTTTGACAGGGGGTCGGGCAAATGAGCAGTTCTTC. It yields the protein CASSHDLLTGGRANEQFF.

The rearrangement joins TRBV6-1 to TRBJ2-1; 7 nucleotides line up with TRBD1. J lost 1 base, V lost 6 bases, and 18 bases had no gene match. CDR1 and CDR2 from the germline V gene are MNHNS and SASEGT. The CDR3 has 19 residues. CDR3 residues: CASRLSLIRGPGSYNEQFF. For the CDR3, the DNA is TGTGCCAGCAGACTCAGCCTTATAAGGGGGCCTGGTTCCTACAATGAGCAGTTCTTC.

In regard to this clonotype: This clone may be a read error of a much larger clone one base away. CDR3 loop: CASSQESRGAREQYF. CDR3 DNA sequence: TGCGCCAGCAGCCAAGAAAGCAGGGGGGCCCGCGAGCAGTACTTC. The genes are TRBV4-3 and TRBJ2-7, with D maybe TRBD1 (7 bases). Per the germline V gene, CDR1 is LGHNA and CDR2 is YSLEER. The germline V and J ends were trimmed by 0 bases and 6 bases, with 15 bases remaining between them. The CDR3 loop spans 15 amino acids.

For this clonotype: Given a much more abundant clone one base away, this may be a read error. The J gene is TRBJ2-5, the V gene TRBV27, with 7 bases fitting TRBD2. This CDR3 spans 14 amino acids. V lost 2 bases, J lost 11 bases, and 11 bases stayed unmatched. CDR1 MNHEY and CDR2 SMNVEV come from the germline V gene (reference sequence). The CDR3: CASSLAGTGGEQYF. DNA for the CDR3: TGTGCCAGCAGTTTAGCAGGGACGGGGGGAGAGCAGTACTTC.

This clonotype occurred a few times. This chain uses TRBV7-6 with TRBJ2-7; D uncertain. Germline-derived CDR1 and CDR2 are SGHVS and FNYEAQ. Trimming cost V 3 bases and J 0 bases, with 9 bases left between them. The CDR3 consists of 14 residues. The CDR3, as DNA: TGTGCCAGCAGCTTGGGCCCCATCTCCTACGAGCAGTACTTC. Protein sequence: CASSLGPISYEQYF. Filled out from reference TRBV7-6 and TRBJ2-7, the complete variable domain reads GAGVSQSPRYKVTKRGQDVALRCDPISGHVSLYWYRQALGQGPEFLTYFNYEAQQDKSGLPNDRFSAERPEGSISTLTIQRTEQRDSAMYRCASSLGPISYEQYFGPGTRLTVT.

This clonotype has only a few counts. The J gene is TRBJ1-1, the V gene TRBV18, with 7 positions matching TRBD1. Per germline, CDR1 KGHSH and CDR2 LQKENI. This CDR3 spans 16 amino acids. Losses at the gene ends were 3 bases for V and 4 bases for J; bases not matched to a gene: 11. DNA of the CDR3: TGTGCCAGCTCACCGCCATCAGGGGGTGAGCGCACTGAAGCTTTCTTT. Protein: CASSPPSGGERTEAFF.

This clonotype has only one observation. The V call is TRBV20-1, the J call TRBJ2-1; D gene ambiguous. The germline V gene has CDR1 DFQATT and CDR2 SNEGSKA (reference sequence). CDR3 length: 14 residues. Trimming removed 5 bases at V and 7 bases at J, with 18 bases between. As DNA, the CDR3 is TGCAGTGCTGCTTCGAGCTCAGAGTGGAATGAGCAGTTCTTC. Its translation: CSAASSSEWNEQFF.

The genes are TRBV28 and TRBJ1-2; no firm D call. This CDR3 comprises 12 residues. The V end was cut by 5 bases, the J end by 2 bases, with 6 bases between. CDR1 and CDR2 (germline): MDHEN, SYDVKM. The CDR3 DNA reads as TGTGCCAGCAGTGACCAGAACTATGGCTACACCTTC. Translation gives CASSDQNYGYTF.

This clonotype came up once. The V call is TRBV7-9, the J call TRBJ2-5, with TRBD1 as a possible D gene (5 bases). Trimming cost V 3 bases and J 4 bases, with 12 bases left between them. The CDR3 runs 14 residues. CDR1 SEHNR and CDR2 FQNEAQ come from the germline V gene (reference sequence). Here the CDR3 reads CASSLGREGETQYF. DNA of the CDR3: TGTGCCAGCAGCTTGGGCAGGGAAGGAGAGACCCAGTACTTC.

This sequence joins TRBV29-1 and TRBJ2-2; TRBD1 is a possible D gene (6 bases). Trimming took off 4 bases at V and 5 bases at J, with 8 bases between the two ends. The CDR3 loop spans 12 amino acids. In germline, CDR1 is SQVTM, CDR2 ANQGSEA. DNA for the CDR3: TGCAGCGTTGTCCAGGGGACCGGGGAGCTGTTTTTT. Translating it yields CSVVQGTGELFF.

The rearrangement joins TRBV4-3 to TRBJ2-7; 11 bases are shared with TRBD2. Looked up from germline, CDR1 is LGHNA and CDR2 is YSLEER. The length of the CDR3 is 18 residues. V shed 0 bases, J shed 4 bases, and the junction held 11 bases outside the gene matches. CDR3 protein: CASSQEALRTSGFYEQYF. The CDR3 coding sequence is TGCGCCAGCAGCCAAGAAGCCCTCCGGACTAGCGGGTTTTACGAGCAGTACTTC.

This clonotype was detected only a few times. V is TRBV4-3 and J is TRBJ2-5; possible D gene TRBD1, 6 bases. The germline V gene encodes CDR1 LGHNA and CDR2 YSLEER. This CDR3 is 11 amino acids long. V lost 9 bases and J lost 2, with 7 bases in between. The CDR3 reads CARGQQETQYF. The CDR3, as DNA: TGCGCCAGAGGACAGCAAGAGACCCAGTACTTC.

The rearrangement joins TRBV28 to TRBJ2-5; D is ambiguous. The ends were cut back, 6 bases at V and 5 bases at J, with 13 bases in the middle. The length of the CDR3 is 13 residues. Per germline, CDR1 MDHEN and CDR2 SYDVKM. The CDR3 is CASSPRSPETQYF. Here the CDR3 DNA reads TGTGCCAGCAGCCCAAGGAGTCCTGAGACCCAGTACTTC.